This TCR beta chain was captured by sequencing in a study of OX40 agonist ivuxolimab in advanced cancers. Points from the study as a whole: Still undetermined is the antigen specificity of the expanded peripheral T cells.

Clones were sequenced by immunoSEQ multiplex PCR, and TCRdb holds only the in-frame ones, with some missing. The table has approximately 43,000 clones, roughly 80% seen once. Comment on this clone: The antigen remains undetermined.

Cycle 7 day 1, cycle 4 day 1, and baseline were the timepoints at which blood was sampled. Trimming pared 5 bases from V and 0 bases from J, leaving 11 bases between. Germline V gene lookup returns CDR1 SNHLY and CDR2 FYNNEI. The CDR3 is 16 amino acids. The specimen comprised CD4+ or CD8+ T cells sorted from blood, sampled in a trial of the OX40 agonist ivuxolimab. The receptor's source is an adult with an advanced solid tumor such as melanoma, head and neck, liver or kidney cancer. This chain uses TRBV2 with TRBJ2-6; D perhaps matches TRBD2 (5 bases). DNA for the CDR3: TGTGCCAGCAGTTACACGGGGAGCTCTGGGGCCAACGTCCTGACTTTC. Translated, it gives CASSYTGSSGANVLTF. Full variable domain (rest looked up from reference TRBV2 and TRBJ2-6): EPEVTQTPSHQVTQMGQEVILRCVPISNHLYFYWYRQILGQKVEFLVSFYNNEISEKSEIFDDQFSVERPDGSNFTLKIRSTKLEDSAMYFCASSYTGSSGANVLTFGAGSRLTVL.